The clone carrying this TCR beta chain showed up just once. The antigen is not known. After isolation, RNA underwent reverse transcription to generate cDNA as the sequencing template. Data came from immunoSEQ multiplex PCR; TCRdb stores just in-frame clones and leaves some out. The sample has roughly 190,000 clones, 60% seen once. This record belongs to a study of CD8+ T cells in alopecia areata. The study, taken as a whole, reports: Lesional tissue from the scalp (especially in alopecia totalis/universalis) showed higher clonality than normal scalp.

Germline V gene lookup returns CDR1 ENHRY and CDR2 SYGVKD. V was pared by 5 bases and J by 2 bases, with 6 bases between. The CDR3 has 12 residues. Treatment: oral pan-JAK inhibitor, 5-10 mg twice daily. The sample in question was CD4+ T cells sorted from blood, obtained at week 24, from a patient treated with tofacitinib. The chain joins TRBV10-3 to TRBJ2-5; D unresolved. The clonotype was recovered from a human donor with alopecia areata. Here the CDR3 DNA reads TGTGCCATCAGTCCCGGGCAAGAGACCCAGTACTTC. Translated: CAISPGQETQYF.